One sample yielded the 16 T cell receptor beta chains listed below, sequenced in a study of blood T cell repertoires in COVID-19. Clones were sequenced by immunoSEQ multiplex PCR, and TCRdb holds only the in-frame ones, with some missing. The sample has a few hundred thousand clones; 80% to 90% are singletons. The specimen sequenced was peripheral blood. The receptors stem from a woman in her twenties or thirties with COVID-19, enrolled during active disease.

CDR3 in amino acids: CASKEGLAVPDTQYF. The CDR3 nucleotides are TGTGCCAGCAAGGAAGGACTAGCTGTTCCAGATACGCAGTATTTT. The V and J genes are TRBV9 and TRBJ2-3; TRBD2 matches 8 bases. The germline CDR1 and CDR2 sequences are SGDLS and YYNGEE. The CDR3 loop spans 15 amino acids. Trimming took 6 bases from V and 4 from J; bases not matched to a gene: 10.

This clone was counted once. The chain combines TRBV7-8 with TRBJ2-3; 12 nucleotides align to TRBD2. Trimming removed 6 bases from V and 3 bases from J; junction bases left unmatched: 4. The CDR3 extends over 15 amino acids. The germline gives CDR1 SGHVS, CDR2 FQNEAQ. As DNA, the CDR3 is TGTGCCAGCAGGGCTAGCGGGGGGGAGACAGATACGCAGTATTTT. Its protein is CASRASGGETDTQYF.

The CDR3 coding sequence is TGTGCCAGTAGTATAGGAGGGATATACACTGAAGCTTTCTTT. As protein: CASSIGGIYTEAFF. The rearrangement uses TRBV19 and TRBJ1-1; D unclear. V was trimmed by 1 base and J by 3 bases, leaving 9 bases between them. The CDR3 length is 14 residues. The V gene's germline CDR1 is LNHDA and CDR2 SQIVND (reference sequence). Filled out from reference TRBV19 and TRBJ1-1, the complete variable domain reads DGGITQSPKYLFRKEGQNVTLSCEQNLNHDAMYWYRQDPGQGLRLIYYSQIVNDFQKGDIAEGYSVSREKKESFPLTVTSAQKNPTAFYLCASSIGGIYTEAFFGQGTRLTVV.

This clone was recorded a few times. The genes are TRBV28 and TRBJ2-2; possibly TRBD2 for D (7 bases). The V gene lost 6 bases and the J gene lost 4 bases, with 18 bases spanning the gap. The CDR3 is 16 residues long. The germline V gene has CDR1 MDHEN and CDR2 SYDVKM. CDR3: CASSPPGRGRTGELFF. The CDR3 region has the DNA TGTGCCAGCAGCCCCCCTGGGCGGGGGCGCACCGGGGAGCTGTTTTTT.

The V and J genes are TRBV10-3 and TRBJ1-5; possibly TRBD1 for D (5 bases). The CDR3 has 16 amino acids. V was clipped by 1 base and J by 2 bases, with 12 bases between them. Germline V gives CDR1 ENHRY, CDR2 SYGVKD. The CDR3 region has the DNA TGTGCCATCAGTGAGTTATGGGTCAGGGGCAATCAGCCCCAGCATTTT. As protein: CAISELWVRGNQPQHF.

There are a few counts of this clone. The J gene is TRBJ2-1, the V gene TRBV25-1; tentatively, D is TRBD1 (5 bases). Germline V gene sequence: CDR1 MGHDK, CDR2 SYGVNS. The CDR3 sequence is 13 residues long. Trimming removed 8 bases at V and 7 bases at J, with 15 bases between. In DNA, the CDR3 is TGTGCCAGCCGACAGTCCCCCGGGAATGAGCAGTTCTTC. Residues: CASRQSPGNEQFF.

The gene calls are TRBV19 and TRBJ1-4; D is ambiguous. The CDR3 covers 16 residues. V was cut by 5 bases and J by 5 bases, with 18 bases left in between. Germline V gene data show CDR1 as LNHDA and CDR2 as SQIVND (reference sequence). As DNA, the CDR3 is TGTGCCAGTAGTCTCCCCGGTTTCAGGCTGAATGAAAAACTGTTTTTT. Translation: CASSLPGFRLNEKLFF.

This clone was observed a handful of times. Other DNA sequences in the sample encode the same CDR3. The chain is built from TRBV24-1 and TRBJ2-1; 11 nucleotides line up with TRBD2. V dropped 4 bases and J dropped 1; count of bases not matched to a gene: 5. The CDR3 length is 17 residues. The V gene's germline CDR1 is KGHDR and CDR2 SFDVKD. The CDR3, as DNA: TGTGCCACCAGTGACTTCAGACTAGCGGGATCCTACAATGAGCAGTTCTTC. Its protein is CATSDFRLAGSYNEQFF.

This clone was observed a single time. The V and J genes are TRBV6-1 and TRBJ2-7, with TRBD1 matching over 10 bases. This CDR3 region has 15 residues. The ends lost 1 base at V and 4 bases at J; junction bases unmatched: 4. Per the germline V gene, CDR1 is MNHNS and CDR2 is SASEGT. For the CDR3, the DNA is TGTGCCAGCAGTGAAGAAGACAGGGGGCGATACGAGCAGTACTTC. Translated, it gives CASSEEDRGRYEQYF.

The CDR3, as DNA: TGTGCCAGCAGCTCGATCCGGGGGGGACGGATCACAGATACGCAGTATTTT. Encoded protein: CASSSIRGGRITDTQYF. The gene calls are TRBV7-9 and TRBJ2-3, with TRBD2 matching over 8 bases. With 4 bases clipped from V and 2 bases from J, the junction kept 11 bases outside the gene matches. The CDR3 contains 17 residues. Germline V CDR1 and CDR2: SEHNR, FQNEAQ (reference sequence). Complete variable domain (other parts from reference TRBV7-9 and TRBJ2-3): DTGVSQNPRHKITKRGQNVTFRCDPISEHNRLYWYRQTLGQGPEFLTYFQNEAQLEKSRLLSDRFSAERPKGSFSTLEIQRTEQGDSAMYLCASSSIRGGRITDTQYFGPGTRLTVL.

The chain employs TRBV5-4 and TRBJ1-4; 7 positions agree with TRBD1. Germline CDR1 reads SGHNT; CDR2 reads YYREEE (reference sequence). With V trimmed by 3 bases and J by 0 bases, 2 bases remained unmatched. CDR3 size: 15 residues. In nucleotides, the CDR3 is TGTGCCAGCAGCTCCGGACAGGCAACTAATGAAAAACTGTTTTTT. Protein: CASSSGQATNEKLFF.

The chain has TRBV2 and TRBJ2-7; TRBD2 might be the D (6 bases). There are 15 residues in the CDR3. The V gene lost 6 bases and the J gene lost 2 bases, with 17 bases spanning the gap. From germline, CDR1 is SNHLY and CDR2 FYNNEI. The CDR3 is CASREGQGPAYEQYV. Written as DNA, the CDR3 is TGTGCCAGCAGGGAGGGTCAGGGCCCAGCCTACGAGCAGTACGTC.

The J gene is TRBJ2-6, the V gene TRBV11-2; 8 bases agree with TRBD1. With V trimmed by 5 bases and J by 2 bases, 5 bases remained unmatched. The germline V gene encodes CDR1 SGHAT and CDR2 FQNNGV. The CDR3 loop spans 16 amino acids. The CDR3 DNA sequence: TGTGCCAGCAGCGCACCAGGGGGCGCTGGGGCCAACGTCCTGACTTTC. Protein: CASSAPGGAGANVLTF.

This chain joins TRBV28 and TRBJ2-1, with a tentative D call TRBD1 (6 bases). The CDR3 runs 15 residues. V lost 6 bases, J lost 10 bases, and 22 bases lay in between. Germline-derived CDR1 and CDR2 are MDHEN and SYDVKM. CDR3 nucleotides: TGTGCCAGCAGCCTCCCGGGGACCTCGCAGGGGGAGCAGTTCTTC. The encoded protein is CASSLPGTSQGEQFF.

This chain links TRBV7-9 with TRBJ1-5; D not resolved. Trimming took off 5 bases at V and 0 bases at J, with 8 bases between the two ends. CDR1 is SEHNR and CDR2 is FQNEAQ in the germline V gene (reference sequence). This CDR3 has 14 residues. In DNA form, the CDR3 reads TGTGCCAGCAGCCCCGACATTAGCAATCAGCCCCAGCATTTT. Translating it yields CASSPDISNQPQHF.

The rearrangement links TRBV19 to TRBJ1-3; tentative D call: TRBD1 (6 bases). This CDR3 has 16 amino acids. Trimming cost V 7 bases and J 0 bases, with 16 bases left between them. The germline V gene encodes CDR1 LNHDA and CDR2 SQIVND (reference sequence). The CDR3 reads CASTPRGDNSGNTIYF. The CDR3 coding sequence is TGTGCCAGTACCCCGAGAGGGGACAACTCTGGAAACACCATATATTTT.